This T cell receptor beta chain is from a study of blood T cell repertoires in COVID-19. Study-level information: Samples representing acute and convalescent COVID-19 were sourced from the United States, Italy and Spain. In each case, the material was cDNA or gDNA derived from T cells, B-cell-depleted T cells, or PBMCs.

In the original workflow: Reference gene primers were amplified, and this amplification served to estimate nucleated cell counts. Assay: immunoSEQ multiplex PCR; the TCRdb copy retains only in-frame clones and omits some. The V and J calls and clone size are taken from that table; D and trimming were inferred from the DNA. The sample lists 95,000 to 110,000 clones; less than 90% were seen once. This clone was observed a handful of times. The CDR3 has 16 amino acids. Per germline, CDR1 MDHEN and CDR2 SYDVKM. V lost 7 bases, J lost 2 bases, and 18 bases lay in between. The material sequenced was peripheral blood. This chain joins TRBV28 and TRBJ2-4; tentatively, D is TRBD1 (6 bases). The receptor was derived from a human donor in a cohort sampled during active COVID-19. The CDR3 sequence: CASNPVGGSTKNIQYF. CDR3 sequence (DNA): TGTGCCAGCAACCCGGTAGGGGGATCTACCAAAAACATTCAGTACTTC. The whole variable domain, filled in from reference TRBV28 and TRBJ2-4, reads DVKVTQSSRYLVKRTGEKVFLECVQDMDHENMFWYRQDPGLGLRLIYFSYDVKMKEKGDIPEGYSVSREKKERFSLILESASTNQTSMYLCASNPVGGSTKNIQYFGAGTRLSVL.